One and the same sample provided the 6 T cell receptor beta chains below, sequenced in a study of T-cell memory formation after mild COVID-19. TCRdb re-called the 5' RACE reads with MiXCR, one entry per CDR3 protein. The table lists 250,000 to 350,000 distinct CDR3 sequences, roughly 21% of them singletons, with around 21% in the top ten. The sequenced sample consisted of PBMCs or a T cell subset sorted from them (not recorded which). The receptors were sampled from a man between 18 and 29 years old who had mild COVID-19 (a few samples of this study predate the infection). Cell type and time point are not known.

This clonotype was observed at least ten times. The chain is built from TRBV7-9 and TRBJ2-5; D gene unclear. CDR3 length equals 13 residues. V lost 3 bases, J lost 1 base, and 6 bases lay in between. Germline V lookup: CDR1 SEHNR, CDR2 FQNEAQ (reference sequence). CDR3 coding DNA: TGTGCCAGCAGCTTTAATCCCCAAGAGACCCAGTACTTC. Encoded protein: CASSFNPQETQYF.

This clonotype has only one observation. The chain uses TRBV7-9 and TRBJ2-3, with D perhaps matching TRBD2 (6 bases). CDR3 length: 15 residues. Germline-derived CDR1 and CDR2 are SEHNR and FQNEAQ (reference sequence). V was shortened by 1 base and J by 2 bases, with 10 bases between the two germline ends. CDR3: CASSLVPGVTDTQYF. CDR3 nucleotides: TGTGCCAGCAGCTTAGTCCCGGGGGTCACAGATACGCAGTATTTT. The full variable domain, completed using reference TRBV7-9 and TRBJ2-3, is DTGVSQNPRHKITKRGQNVTFRCDPISEHNRLYWYRQTLGQGPEFLTYFQNEAQLEKSRLLSDRFSAERPKGSFSTLEIQRTEQGDSAMYLCASSLVPGVTDTQYFGPGTRLTVL.

CDR3 bases: TGTGCCAGACGAGGGACAGGGGGCTACGAGCAGTACGTC. Protein: CARRGTGGYEQYV. This chain joins TRBV19 and TRBJ2-7, with 11 bases fitting TRBD1. The J segment lost 3 bases and the V segment lost 9 bases, leaving 4 bases of the junction unmatched. CDR1 and CDR2 from the germline V gene are LNHDA and SQIVND (reference sequence). The CDR3 spans 13 residues.

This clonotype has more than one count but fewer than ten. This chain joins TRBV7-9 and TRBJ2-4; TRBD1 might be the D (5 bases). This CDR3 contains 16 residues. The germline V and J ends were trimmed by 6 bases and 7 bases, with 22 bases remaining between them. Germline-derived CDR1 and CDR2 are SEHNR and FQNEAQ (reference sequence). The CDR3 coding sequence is TGTGCCAGCAGTTTTGCCCTTCAGGGTTTTGGGAACATTCAGTACTTC. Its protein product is CASSFALQGFGNIQYF.

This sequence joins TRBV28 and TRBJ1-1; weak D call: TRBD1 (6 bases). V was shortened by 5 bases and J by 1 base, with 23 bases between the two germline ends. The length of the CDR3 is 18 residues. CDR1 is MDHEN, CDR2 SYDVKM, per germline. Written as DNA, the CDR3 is TGTGCCAGCAGTAGCCTAAACGCGGACAGACGTCGGAACACTGAAGCTTTCTTT. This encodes CASSSLNADRRRNTEAFF.

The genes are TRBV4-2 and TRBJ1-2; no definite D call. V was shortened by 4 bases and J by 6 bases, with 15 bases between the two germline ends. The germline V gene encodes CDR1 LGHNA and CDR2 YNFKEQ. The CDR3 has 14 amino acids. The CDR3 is CASSRRGVADGYTF. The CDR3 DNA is TGTGCCAGCAGCCGACGTGGGGTAGCAGATGGCTACACCTTC.